The 24 T cell receptor beta chains listed next were all sequenced from one sample in a study of T cells in Graves' hyperthyroidism and ophthalmopathy. RNA transcripts gave rise to amplified TCR beta CDR3 regions. The HTBI primer set was used in a first-round RT-PCR of the TCR CDR3. TCRdb fed the multiplex PCR reads into MiXCR, producing one record per CDR3 protein. The table lists about 350,000 distinct CDR3 sequences, about a sixth of them singletons, with about 16% in the top ten. Sequenced input: blood. Receptors originate from a woman aged 40 to 50 with Graves' ophthalmopathy.

This clonotype was seen ten or more times. The rearrangement links TRBV11-1 to TRBJ1-1, with D perhaps matching TRBD1 (6 bases). This CDR3 is built from 17 residues. V shed 0 bases and J shed 3 bases, with 17 bases lying between them. Germline CDR1 and CDR2: SGHAT and FQDESV (reference sequence). The CDR3 sequence: CASSLARGGNRDTEAFF. The DNA of the CDR3 is TGTGCCAGCAGCTTAGCGCGTGGGGGCAATAGGGACACTGAAGCTTTCTTT.

This clonotype occurred a few times. This chain connects TRBV6-1 to TRBJ2-5; D may match TRBD1 or TRBD2 (5 bases each). The CDR3 has 16 amino acids. Per germline, CDR1 MNHNS and CDR2 SASEGT. Trimming took 5 bases from V and 5 from J, leaving 21 bases between them. The CDR3, as DNA: TGTGCCAGCAGTCTTTACCGGGCCATCTGGGGGGAGACCCAGTACTTC. Translation gives CASSLYRAIWGETQYF.

The V and J genes are TRBV6-4 and TRBJ2-2, with 12 bases fitting TRBD2. CDR3 length: 21 residues. Trimming at V came to 7 bases and at J to 0 bases, leaving 18 bases not matched to a gene. Germline V gives CDR1 MRHNA, CDR2 SNTAGT. CDR3 nucleotide sequence: TGTGCCAGCACCACGCGGGCTAGCGGGAGGGCCTGGTTCGCGAACACCGGGGAGCTGTTTTTT. Translation: CASTTRASGRAWFANTGELFF.

The rearrangement joins TRBV18 to TRBJ2-7; 8 bases are a match to TRBD1. Germline V lookup: CDR1 KGHSH, CDR2 LQKENI. Trimming cost V 2 bases and J 7 bases; bases outside gene matches: 7. This CDR3 has 14 residues. In DNA form, the CDR3 reads TGTGCCAGCTCACCAGAGCCAGGGGGCTGGGAGCAGTACTTC. It codes for CASSPEPGGWEQYF.

In its sample, this clonotype was seen many times. The V call is TRBV12-3 or TRBV12-4, the J call TRBJ2-7, with TRBD1 as a possible D gene (5 bases). Trimming took 3 bases from V and 6 from J, leaving 6 bases between them. This CDR3 has 11 amino acids. The CDR3 region is CASSFGAEQYF. The CDR3 DNA reads TGTGCCAGCAGTTTTGGGGCCGAGCAGTACTTC.

This clonotype was counted only a few times. The genes are TRBV5-1 and TRBJ2-2, with D maybe TRBD2 (6 bases). The CDR3 length is 15 residues. V lost 2 bases and J 4 bases, leaving 12 bases between the germline ends. Germline values: CDR1 SGHRS, CDR2 YFSETQ. The CDR3 is CASSLDGRGTGELFF. DNA for the CDR3: TGCGCCAGCAGCTTAGACGGGAGAGGCACCGGGGAGCTGTTTTTT.

This clonotype was seen many times. The chain couples TRBV4-1 to TRBJ2-5; the D is unclear. The germline V gene encodes CDR1 MGHRA and CDR2 YSYEKL. CDR3 size: 17 residues. V lost 0 bases, J lost 2 bases, and 16 bases lay in between. This CDR3 reads CASSQDPKGSQQETQYF. CDR3 nucleotide sequence: TGCGCCAGCAGCCAAGATCCTAAAGGCAGCCAGCAAGAGACCCAGTACTTC.

The chain links TRBV7-2 to TRBJ2-7; possible D gene TRBD2, 6 bases. The CDR3 has 14 residues. Deletions cut 4 bases from V and 4 bases from J, with 14 bases between. Germline CDR1 SGHTA, CDR2 FQGNSA. In DNA, the CDR3 is TGTGCCAGCAGCTACCGACTGGGGGGTTACGAGCAGTACTTC. Protein: CASSYRLGGYEQYF. Full variable domain (outside the CDR3, taken from reference TRBV7-2 and TRBJ2-7): GAGVSQSPSNKVTEKGKDVELRCDPISGHTALYWYRQSLGQGLEFLIYFQGNSAPDKSGLPSDRFSAERTGGSVSTLTIQRTQQEDSAVYLCASSYRLGGYEQYFGPGTRLTVT.

This clonotype was counted many times. One junction end does not reproduce the germline sequence, and a read error may be involved. V and J are TRBV12-3 or TRBV12-4 and TRBJ2-7, with 12 positions matching TRBD2. The length of the CDR3 is 13 residues. In DNA form, the CDR3 reads TGTGCCAGCAGTTTAGGACTAGCGGGAGTTCTCGACTTC. As protein: CASSLGLAGVLDF.

The rearrangement joins TRBV6-1 to TRBJ1-3; 7 nucleotides match TRBD1. This CDR3 has 16 residues. The germline V gene has CDR1 MNHNS and CDR2 SASEGT. Unmatched junction bases numbered 7, after V lost 5 bases and J lost 0 bases. DNA for the CDR3: TGTGCCAGCAGTCTAGGACAGGCGAGCTCTGGAAACACCATATATTTT. This translates into CASSLGQASSGNTIYF.

This clonotype has more than one count but fewer than ten. The J gene is TRBJ2-2, the V gene TRBV24-1; TRBD1 matches at 7 bases. The length of the CDR3 is 14 residues. Germline-derived CDR1 and CDR2 are KGHDR and SFDVKD. The junction had 3 bases not matched to a gene; V was cut back by 4 bases and J by 5 bases. Written as DNA, the CDR3 is TGTGCCACCAGTGAGCTACAGGGGACCGGGGAGCTGTTTTTT. This sequence encodes CATSELQGTGELFF.

This clonotype was found many times. J is TRBJ2-4 and V is TRBV11-2; D possibly corresponds to TRBD2 (5 bases). The CDR3 length is 11 residues. V was shortened by 5 bases and J by 9 bases, with 8 bases between the two germline ends. Germline loops: CDR1 SGHAT, CDR2 FQNNGV. CDR3 sequence reads: CASSTGGIQYF. The CDR3 coding sequence is TGTGCCAGCAGCACCGGAGGCATTCAGTACTTC. The full variable domain, its missing parts supplied by reference TRBV11-2 and TRBJ2-4, is EAGVAQSPRYKIIEKRQSVAFWCNPISGHATLYWYQQILGQGPKLLIQFQNNGVVDDSQLPKDRFSAERLKGVDSTLKIQPAKLEDSAVYLCASSTGGIQYFGAGTRLSVL.

This clonotype was recorded at least ten times. V is TRBV9 and J is TRBJ2-1, with D tentatively TRBD2 (6 bases). CDR3 size: 13 residues. Per the germline V gene, CDR1 is SGDLS and CDR2 is YYNGEE. V was cut by 3 bases and J by 7 bases, with 11 bases left in between. CDR3: CASSAGDGNEQFF. The CDR3 nucleotides are TGTGCCAGCAGCGCGGGGGACGGGAATGAGCAGTTCTTC.

The chain recombines TRBV27 with TRBJ2-7; 12 bases are shared with TRBD2. V trimming: 4 bases; J trimming: 2 bases; junction bases outside the gene matches: 6. The germline CDR1 and CDR2 sequences are MNHEY and SMNVEV (reference sequence). The CDR3 sequence is 16 residues long. CDR3 nucleotides: TGTGCCAGCAGTTCCAGGACTAGCGGGGCCGCCTACGAGCAGTACTTC. Translation gives CASSSRTSGAAYEQYF.

The sample holds many counts of this clonotype. The chain has TRBV2 and TRBJ2-7, with a weak D call TRBD1 (5 bases). The CDR3 totals 10 residues. The germline CDR1 and CDR2 sequences are SNHLY and FYNNEI. V lost 6 bases to trimming and J lost 7 bases, with 7 bases between them. CDR3 sequence (DNA): TGTGCCAGCAGGGGGCTTGAGCAGTACTTC. Protein: CASRGLEQYF.

The table lists this clonotype with many counts. V and J are TRBV19 and TRBJ2-7; D is undetermined. The CDR3 loop spans 17 amino acids. Per the germline V gene, CDR1 is LNHDA and CDR2 is SQIVND (reference sequence). Trimming took off 0 bases at V and 0 bases at J, with 15 bases between the two ends. Here the CDR3 DNA reads TGTGCCAGTAGTATAGACTTAAGGCGGACCCTCTCCTACGAGCAGTACTTC. It yields the protein CASSIDLRRTLSYEQYF.

The sample holds many counts of this clonotype. This chain links TRBV14 with TRBJ2-7; 7 bases line up with TRBD2. This CDR3 is 16 amino acids long. The junction had 21 bases not matched to a gene; V was cut back by 4 bases and J by 12 bases. CDR1 SGHDN and CDR2 FVKESK come from the germline V gene. CDR3 bases: TGTGCCAGCAGCCGAACGTTGGCGGGAGTGTTGATGGGGCTGTACTTC. Encoded protein: CASSRTLAGVLMGLYF.

Ten or more counts support this clonotype. The CDR3 region has the DNA TGTGCCATCAGTGCCCTAGCCCCGGACGGCAATCAGCCCCAGCATTTT. Translated, it gives CAISALAPDGNQPQHF. This sequence joins TRBV10-3 and TRBJ1-5, with D uncertain. CDR3 length equals 16 residues. Germline V gives CDR1 ENHRY, CDR2 SYGVKD. Deletions cut 4 bases from V and 2 bases from J, with 15 bases between.

This clonotype was observed at least ten times. The chain recombines TRBV10-3 with TRBJ2-7, with 7 bases that match TRBD1. Germline values: CDR1 ENHRY, CDR2 SYGVKD. Trimming at V came to 4 bases and at J to 1 base, leaving 10 bases not matched to a gene. The CDR3 is 16 amino acids. Here the CDR3 DNA reads TGTGCCATCAGTGTCTCGAGGGCCAGGGGGTCCTACGAGCAGTACTTC. It encodes CAISVSRARGSYEQYF.

The chain carries TRBV19 and TRBJ1-1, with 7 bases fitting TRBD1. V lost 8 bases to trimming and J lost 2 bases; unmatched junction nucleotides: 8. The CDR3 has 14 amino acids. Germline V gene lookup returns CDR1 LNHDA and CDR2 SQIVND (reference sequence). The chain's CDR3 is CASGVDRVNTEAFF. In nucleotides, the CDR3 is TGTGCCAGTGGGGTCGACAGGGTAAACACTGAAGCTTTCTTT.

Concerning this clonotype itself: A clone one base away is much larger, so this may be a read error. V is TRBV28 and J is TRBJ2-3; D is possibly TRBD2 (5 bases). Deletions cut 6 bases from V and 4 bases from J, with 17 bases between. CDR3 length: 15 residues. Germline V gene lookup returns CDR1 MDHEN and CDR2 SYDVKM. This CDR3 is CASREGLAASDTQYF. CDR3 DNA sequence: TGTGCCAGCAGGGAAGGGCTAGCAGCCTCAGATACGCAGTATTTT.

This clonotype showed up many times. The chain links TRBV10-3 to TRBJ2-5; 10 bases map to TRBD2. V was pared by 10 bases and J by 5 bases, with 10 bases of the junction left unmatched. CDR1 is ENHRY, CDR2 SYGVKD, per germline. The CDR3 is 14 residues long. In nucleotides, the CDR3 is TGTGCCACTCGAAAGCGGGAGGGATGGGAGACCCAGTACTTC. Translated, it gives CATRKREGWETQYF.

At least ten counts were recorded for this clonotype. The rearrangement uses TRBV6-1 and TRBJ1-5; 7 bases agree with TRBD1. Germline-derived CDR1 and CDR2 are MNHNS and SASEGT. The CDR3 is 14 amino acids. V was pared by 6 bases and J by 7 bases, with 9 bases of the junction left unmatched. The CDR3 loop is CASSPDRDGQPQHF. The CDR3 nucleotides are TGTGCCAGCAGCCCCGACAGGGACGGGCAGCCCCAGCATTTT.

This chain connects TRBV7-2 to TRBJ1-5; D call uncertain. The V and J ends lost 4 bases and 1 base respectively, with 8 bases between them. This CDR3 has 14 residues. Germline V lookup: CDR1 SGHTA, CDR2 FQGNSA. CDR3 amino acids: CASSWGRSNQPQHF. The CDR3 nucleotides are TGTGCCAGCAGCTGGGGTAGAAGCAATCAGCCCCAGCATTTT.